This entry is about one TCR beta chain. This clonotype showed up just a few times. Its antigen remains unidentified. Base quality data are lacking; no much larger clone is found one base away. The sequencer listed for this sample is Illumina NovaSeq 6000. Using 5'RACE with constant-segment primers, TCRalpha and TCRbeta cDNA libraries were constructed, with sample barcodes and unique molecular identifiers added in the process. RNA was extracted from every sample with Trizol reagent. Amplification of the libraries took two PCR steps, and the second step added a second sample barcode plus Illumina TruSeq adapters. Sequencing of the libraries was done on an Illumina NovaSeq, producing 2 x 150 bp paired-end reads. The authors' analysis ran thus. The reads were demultiplexed and collapsed into UMI-guided consensus sequences using migec v1.2.7. Using mixcr v2.1.11, UMI consensuses were aligned to TRA and TRB V and J templates and then assembled into clonotypes. Expanded or contracted clonotypes were those called significant by both edgeR and NoisET, with noise models trained on biological replicates. For edgeR calls, the cutoffs were a false discovery rate-adjusted p below 0.01 and a log2 fold-change threshold of 1. As an exploratory analysis of dynamics, PCA with hierarchical clustering was applied to max-normalized trajectories of the 1000 most abundant clonotypes. Each responding clone was given a CD4 or CD8 phenotype based on the CD4+ and CD8+ repertoires, which had been sequenced separately. TCRdb took the public reads, trimmed them with fastp at Q25, ran MiXCR for clone calling and kept in-frame beta chains. Entries that share a CDR3 protein sequence are merged under the most common genes and DNA. The V and J calls were determined by TCRdb, not by the authors. This sample holds roughly 310,000 distinct CDR3 sequences; approximately 15% were observed only once. The ten largest clones take up approximately 23% of the sample.

From the germline V gene, CDR1 is SGHTA and CDR2 is FQGNSA. Cut back by 7 bases and 4 bases, the V and J ends lie 13 bases apart. Including cysteine and phenylalanine, the CDR3 has 14 amino acids. Left in the record is the CDR3 DNA by itself, 42 bases read in frame from the first base. Ficoll-Paque density gradient centrifugation was used to isolate PBMCs. This record comes from a study of T-cell memory formation after mild COVID-19 (dated by TCRdb to about 2021). About the study as a whole: Most TCR sequence clusters were specific to one of the two donors. In a couple of donors, T-cell clones that expanded and contracted after mild COVID-19 were followed by sequencing TCRalpha and TCRbeta repertoires longitudinally. The cohort was made up of two young adult volunteers, one female and one male, who were previously healthy.

Results and caveats for the whole study, not just this receptor: Contracting CD4+ clones appeared mostly in the CM and EM memory subsets, whereas CD8+ clones were enriched in EMRA. The second-wave clones that peaked on day 37 were not confirmed to be SARS-CoV-2 specific. Only two mild cases were covered in the study, and larger cohorts including severe cases with pre-infection samples were considered necessary. The detection of some responding clones in pre-infection memory suggests that pre-existing cross-reactive memory T cells joined the SARS-CoV-2 response. Balanced CD4/CD8 phenotypes were observed for clones contracting from day 15 to 85, whereas a bias towards CD4+ was observed for a second wave of clones expanding from day 15 to 37.

The sequenced sample consisted of PBMCs or a T cell subset sorted from them (not recorded which). This sequence uses TRBV7-2 and TRBJ2-2; the D region possibly corresponds to TRBD1 (6 bases align). The clonotype was recovered from a man between 18 and 29 years old who had mild COVID-19 (a few samples of this study predate the infection). The sample titles of this study are shuffled in the database, so cell type and time point are left out; the donor was told from shared clones. DNA sequence: TGTGCCAGCACCCTGGACAGAACCACCGGGGAGCTGTTTTTT. It is translated as CASTLDRTTGELFF.